The 28 T cell receptor beta chains below all came from one sample that was sequenced in a study of a mutant IDH1 vaccine in newly diagnosed glioma. Noted time point: baseline, week 1 (first vaccination visit). Treatment: pre-vaccination baseline after standard-of-care therapy. Clones were read by immunoSEQ multiplex PCR, and TCRdb kept only the in-frame ones, dropping some. The sample includes about 92,000 clones, around 82% of them seen just once. Here the sequenced sample was PBMCs, taken from a glioma patient treated with radiotherapy, temozolomide or both. Receptor source: a woman aged 45-65 years with glioma.

V usage is TRBV28 and J usage is TRBJ1-4, with TRBD1 as a possible D gene (6 bases). Per the germline V gene, CDR1 is MDHEN and CDR2 is SYDVKM. V lost 4 bases to trimming and J lost 6 bases, with 9 bases between them. CDR3 size: 13 residues. The CDR3 DNA sequence: TGTGCCAGCAGTTGGGCAGGGGATGAAAAACTGTTTTTT. This encodes CASSWAGDEKLFF. Filled out from reference TRBV28 and TRBJ1-4, the complete variable domain reads DVKVTQSSRYLVKRTGEKVFLECVQDMDHENMFWYRQDPGLGLRLIYFSYDVKMKEKGDIPEGYSVSREKKERFSLILESASTNQTSMYLCASSWAGDEKLFFGSGTQLSVL.

This chain links TRBV10-2 with TRBJ1-2; TRBD1 is a possible D gene (6 bases). The V end was cut by 6 bases, the J end by 2 bases, with 13 bases between. Germline values: CDR1 WSHSY, CDR2 SAAADI. This CDR3 has 14 amino acids. The CDR3 bases are TGCGCCAGCAGCGGTTCAGGGGTAAACTATGGCTACACCTTC. This codes for CASSGSGVNYGYTF.

The chain recombines TRBV5-1 with TRBJ1-1; D is uncertain. The CDR3 contains 16 residues. The germline gives CDR1 SGHRS, CDR2 YFSETQ. Trimming cost V 0 bases and J 1 base, with 13 bases left between them. CDR3 amino acids: CASSLDPGSRNTEAFF. CDR3 in DNA: TGCGCCAGCAGCTTGGACCCGGGATCTAGGAACACTGAAGCTTTCTTT.

The rearrangement links TRBV19 to TRBJ2-4; 9 positions match TRBD1. Unmatched junction bases numbered 3, after V lost 4 bases and J lost 5 bases. Germline V lookup: CDR1 LNHDA, CDR2 SQIVND (reference sequence). CDR3 length: 14 residues. Written as DNA, the CDR3 is TGTGCCAGTAGTAAACGGACAGGGGAAAACATTCAGTACTTC. The encoded protein is CASSKRTGENIQYF.

The V call is TRBV27, the J call TRBJ2-1; TRBD2 matches 7 bases. The germline CDR1 and CDR2 sequences are MNHEY and SMNVEV (reference sequence). The V gene end was trimmed by 8 bases and the J gene end by 4 bases; junction bases not matched to a gene: 11. The CDR3 length is 15 residues. CDR3 DNA: TGTGCCAGCGCCGGGGTTTCTAGCGGTTACAATGAGCAGTTCTTC. As protein: CASAGVSSGYNEQFF.

The V and J genes are TRBV29-1 and TRBJ2-7; D perhaps matches TRBD1 (6 bases). Per the germline V gene, CDR1 is SQVTM and CDR2 is ANQGSEA. The V end lost 1 base, the J end lost 6 bases, and 13 bases lay between the germline ends. The CDR3 totals 13 residues. CDR3 in amino acids: CSVEGQGLAEQYF. CDR3 coding DNA: TGCAGCGTTGAAGGGCAGGGGTTGGCCGAGCAGTACTTC.

The rearrangement links TRBV7-9 to TRBJ1-2; TRBD1 aligns across 10 bases. This CDR3 has 14 residues. Trimming cost V 4 bases and J 8 bases; bases outside gene matches: 7. CDR1 is SEHNR and CDR2 is FQNEAQ in the germline V gene (reference sequence). The chain's CDR3 is CASSSGQGWQGYTF. The CDR3 region has the DNA TGTGCCAGCAGCTCGGGACAGGGGTGGCAGGGCTACACCTTC.

This clone was counted a single time. The chain carries TRBV6-5 and TRBJ1-1; D gene ambiguous. The germline V gene has CDR1 MNHEY and CDR2 SVGAGI. The V end was cut by 2 bases, the J end by 1 base, with 11 bases between. This CDR3 is 15 amino acids long. Here the CDR3 reads CASSYPNAGNTEAFF. The CDR3 nucleotides read TGTGCCAGCAGTTACCCCAACGCAGGGAACACTGAAGCTTTCTTT.

This rearrangement joins TRBV2 to TRBJ1-6; D call uncertain. V was clipped by 4 bases and J by 7 bases, with 11 bases between them. This CDR3 spans 14 amino acids. CDR1 is SNHLY and CDR2 is FYNNEI in the germline V gene. The CDR3 bases are TGTGCCAGCAGTGGCGGGTCTGCGAATTCACCCCTCCACTTT. Its protein is CASSGGSANSPLHF.

This clone was counted a single time. V gene TRBV5-5 combines with J gene TRBJ2-4; possible D gene TRBD2, 6 bases. Deletions cut 4 bases from V and 12 bases from J, with 14 bases between. This CDR3 has 12 residues. Looked up from germline, CDR1 is SGHKS and CDR2 is YYEKEE (reference sequence). The chain's CDR3 is CASSPGQGGQYF. As DNA, the CDR3 is TGTGCCAGCAGCCCCGGCCAGGGAGGTCAGTACTTC.

In its sample, this clone was seen once. The chain joins TRBV7-9 to TRBJ2-3; 8 bases agree with TRBD2. Germline V gene sequence: CDR1 SEHNR, CDR2 FQNEAQ (reference sequence). After removal of 2 bases from V and 4 bases from J, the junction contained 2 bases not matched to a gene. The CDR3 sequence is 14 residues long. CDR3 protein: CASSLTGGADTQYF. The CDR3 bases are TGTGCCAGCAGCTTAACGGGGGGGGCAGATACGCAGTATTTT.

V usage is TRBV9 and J usage is TRBJ1-1; unclear D gene. Germline V gene lookup returns CDR1 SGDLS and CDR2 YYNGEE. V was pared by 0 bases and J by 1 base, with 10 bases between. This CDR3 has 15 residues. The CDR3 DNA reads TGTGCCAGCAGCGTAGGAGTGGTGGGGAACACTGAAGCTTTCTTT. Encoded protein: CASSVGVVGNTEAFF.

This chain connects TRBV19 to TRBJ2-6; D is unclear. V was trimmed by 7 bases and J by 1 base, leaving 5 bases between them. The CDR3 is 13 residues long. Germline V gene data show CDR1 as LNHDA and CDR2 as SQIVND (reference sequence). The CDR3 reads CASTPSGANVLTF. CDR3 DNA: TGTGCCAGTACCCCATCTGGGGCCAACGTCCTGACTTTC.

The rearrangement joins TRBV18 to TRBJ1-2; 7 positions agree with TRBD1. This CDR3 region has 12 residues. Trimming removed 2 bases from V and 6 bases from J; junction bases left unmatched: 0. Germline assignment: CDR1 KGHSH and CDR2 LQKENI. CDR3 sequence (DNA): TGTGCCAGCTCACCAGGACAGGATGGCTACACCTTC. Its translation is CASSPGQDGYTF.

This rearrangement joins TRBV5-1 to TRBJ1-4; no reliable D call. The V gene lost 0 bases and the J gene lost 0 bases, with 9 bases spanning the gap. CDR1 and CDR2 (germline): SGHRS, YFSETQ. CDR3 length equals 16 residues. CDR3: CASSLGAATTNEKLFF. DNA for the CDR3: TGCGCCAGCAGCTTGGGAGCAGCGACAACTAATGAAAAACTGTTTTTT.

The chain carries TRBV19 and TRBJ1-5; D is unclear. The CDR3 consists of 15 residues. Trimming stripped 5 bases from V and 1 base from J, with 12 bases between. The germline CDR1 and CDR2 sequences are LNHDA and SQIVND (reference sequence). The CDR3 here is CASSYLGDSNQPQHF. The DNA for the CDR3 is TGTGCCAGTAGTTATCTGGGTGACAGCAATCAGCCCCAGCATTTT.

The chain uses TRBV9 and TRBJ2-6; D uncertain. From germline, CDR1 is SGDLS and CDR2 YYNGEE. The ends were cut back, 0 bases at V and 0 bases at J, with 16 bases in the middle. CDR3 length: 19 amino acids. CDR3 nucleotides: TGTGCCAGCAGCGTAGAGGCCGCTCTGGGTGGCTCTGGGGCCAACGTCCTGACTTTC. Translating it yields CASSVEAALGGSGANVLTF.

J is TRBJ1-2 and V is TRBV5-1; no reliable D call. The CDR3 spans 13 residues. Trimming left V 1 base short and J 2 bases short, with 6 bases between. The V gene's germline CDR1 is SGHRS and CDR2 YFSETQ. The CDR3 coding sequence is TGCGCCAGCAGCTTGCAAGGGAACTATGGCTACACCTTC. Protein product: CASSLQGNYGYTF.

A few counts support this clone. The gene calls are TRBV30 and TRBJ1-6, with 10 bases identical to TRBD1. The germline V gene has CDR1 GTSNPN and CDR2 SVGIG (reference sequence). The V segment lost 3 bases and the J segment 7 bases; nucleotides outside the gene matches: 3. The CDR3 length is 14 residues. The CDR3: CAWRQGQGNSPLHF. As DNA, the CDR3 is TGTGCCTGGAGACAGGGACAGGGGAATTCACCCCTCCACTTT.

The V call is TRBV6-6, the J call TRBJ1-1; possible D gene TRBD1, 6 bases. CDR3 length: 14 residues. CDR1 and CDR2 (germline): MNHNY, SVGAGI (reference sequence). Trimming removed 0 bases at V and 5 bases at J, with 10 bases between. The CDR3: CASSYSTGATEAFF. Here the CDR3 DNA reads TGTGCCAGCAGTTACTCGACGGGGGCGACTGAAGCTTTCTTT.

In this sample, this clone turned up a few times. The same CDR3 is also encoded by other DNA sequences in this sample. The rearrangement links TRBV19 to TRBJ1-2; D is perhaps TRBD1 (5 bases). The V end was cut by 4 bases, the J end by 4 bases, with 13 bases between. The CDR3 consists of 14 residues. CDR1 is LNHDA and CDR2 is SQIVND in the germline V gene (reference sequence). CDR3 nucleotides: TGTGCCAGTAGTACCGAAAGGGGAGCCTATGGCTACACCTTC. Its protein product is CASSTERGAYGYTF.

CDR3 loop: CASSHSGANVLTF. The DNA for the CDR3 is TGTGCCAGCTCCCACTCTGGGGCCAACGTCCTGACTTTC. This chain joins TRBV18 and TRBJ2-6; D is unresolved. The V end was cut by 6 bases, the J end by 0 bases, with 3 bases between. This CDR3 comprises 13 residues. CDR1 KGHSH and CDR2 LQKENI come from the germline V gene.

The J gene is TRBJ2-6, the V gene TRBV7-2; TRBD1 aligns across 8 bases. J gave up 0 bases and V 1 base, and 5 bases lay outside the gene matches. Per the germline V gene, CDR1 is SGHTA and CDR2 is FQGNSA. This CDR3 is 18 amino acids long. CDR3 in DNA: TGTGCCAGCAGCTTAGGCGGACAGGGTTCCTCTGGGGCCAACGTCCTGACTTTC. This gives the protein CASSLGGQGSSGANVLTF.

This chain joins TRBV14 and TRBJ1-2; D gene unclear. The CDR3 is made up of 14 amino acids. The germline V gene encodes CDR1 SGHDN and CDR2 FVKESK. With 2 bases removed from V and 0 bases from J, the gap between germline ends came to 7 bases. This CDR3 is CASSQKGPNYGYTF. CDR3 DNA: TGTGCCAGCAGCCAAAAGGGTCCTAACTATGGCTACACCTTC.

CDR3 nucleotides: TGTGCCAGCAGCTTGGGAGTCGGGACTTTGGGGGGGACCCAGTACTTC. Translation gives CASSLGVGTLGGTQYF. This chain joins TRBV5-4 and TRBJ2-5; D possibly corresponds to TRBD2 (6 bases). Germline-derived CDR1 and CDR2 are SGHNT and YYREEE (reference sequence). V shed 0 bases and J shed 7 bases, with 19 bases lying between them. The CDR3 has 16 amino acids.

This sequence joins TRBV11-2 and TRBJ1-1, with D perhaps TRBD1 (5 bases). The CDR3 is 12 residues long. The V gene's germline CDR1 is SGHAT and CDR2 FQNNGV. Between the trimmed V and J ends, which lost 1 base and 8 bases, there was a span of 8 bases. The CDR3 spells CASSLAGAEAFF. CDR3 DNA: TGTGCCAGCAGCTTAGCCGGGGCAGAAGCTTTCTTT.

This clone appeared a single time. This chain uses TRBV7-9 with TRBJ2-5, with 13 bases fitting TRBD2. The CDR3 length is 16 residues. Germline values: CDR1 SEHNR, CDR2 FQNEAQ (reference sequence). J gave up 1 base and V 5 bases, and 4 bases lay outside the gene matches. The CDR3 is CASSTRLAGGQETQYF. CDR3 sequence (DNA): TGTGCCAGCAGCACCCGACTAGCGGGGGGCCAAGAGACCCAGTACTTC.

J is TRBJ1-2 and V is TRBV29-1; perhaps TRBD1 as D (6 bases). The V gene's germline CDR1 is SQVTM and CDR2 ANQGSEA. This CDR3 is 15 amino acids long. V was pared by 3 bases and J by 2 bases, with 16 bases between. The CDR3 bases are TGCAGCGTTGATGGTTGGACAGCGACCAACTATGGCTACACCTTC. Residues: CSVDGWTATNYGYTF. The full variable domain, its missing parts supplied by reference TRBV29-1 and TRBJ1-2, is SAVISQKPSRDICQRGTSLTIQCQVDSQVTMMFWYRQQPGQSLTLIATANQGSEATYESGFVIDKFPISRPNLTFSTLTVSNMSPEDSSIYLCSVDGWTATNYGYTFGSGTRLTVV.